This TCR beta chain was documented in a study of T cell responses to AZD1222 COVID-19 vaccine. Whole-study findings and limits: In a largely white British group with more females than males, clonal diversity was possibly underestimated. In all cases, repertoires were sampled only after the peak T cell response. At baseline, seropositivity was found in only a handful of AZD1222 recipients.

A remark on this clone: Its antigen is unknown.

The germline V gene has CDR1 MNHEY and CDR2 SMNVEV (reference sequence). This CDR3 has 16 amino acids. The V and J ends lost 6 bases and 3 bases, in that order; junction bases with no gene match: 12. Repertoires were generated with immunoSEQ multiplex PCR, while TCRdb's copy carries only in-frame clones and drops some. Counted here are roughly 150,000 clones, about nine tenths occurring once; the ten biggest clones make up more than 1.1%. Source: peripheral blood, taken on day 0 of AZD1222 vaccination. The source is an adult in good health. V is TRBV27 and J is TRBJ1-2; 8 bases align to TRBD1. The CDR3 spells CASSLEGTGEYYGYTF. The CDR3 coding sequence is TGTGCCAGCAGCCTTGAGGGGACAGGAGAGTACTATGGCTACACCTTC.